This is a list of T cell receptor beta chains from one sample in a study of T cell changes during pregnancy in multiple sclerosis. Sequencing was performed with immunoSEQ multiplex PCR; in TCRdb, only in-frame clones are kept and a portion is missing. The data contain about 41,000 clones, 90% of them singletons. Material: CD8+ T cells from peripheral blood mononuclear cells, obtained in the third trimester of pregnancy. All receptors derive from a female donor with multiple sclerosis, enrolled in a pregnancy study. The CDR3 runs from the conserved cysteine through the conserved F or W. The D gene is left open where the match is weak. The size field is filled for only some rows; it gives once, few, many or a size class.

CDR3aa	CDR3nt	v_gene	j_gene	d_gene	len	abundance
CASSSQRGEGLETQYF	TGTGCTAGCAGCTCCCAACGAGGAGAGGGCCTAGAGACCCAGTACTTC	TRBV7-7	TRBJ2-5	-	16	-
CASSKDSYEQYF	TGTGCCAGCAGTAAGGACTCGTACGAGCAGTACTTC	TRBV28	TRBJ2-7	-	12	-
CASSPTQDRGDTEAFF	TGCGCCAGCAGCCCCACACAGGACAGGGGTGACACTGAAGCTTTCTTT	TRBV5-1	TRBJ1-1	TRBD1	16	-
CASSLIGSGAGNEQFF	TGTGCCAGCAGCTTAATCGGCTCGGGAGCGGGTAATGAGCAGTTCTTC	TRBV7-3	TRBJ2-1	-	16	-
CASSSTGPGNQPQHF	TGTGCCAGCAGCTCCACAGGGCCCGGCAATCAGCCCCAGCATTTT	TRBV7-9	TRBJ1-5	-	15	-
CASSQGYSSEQYF	TGCGCCAGCAGCCAGGGTTATAGCTCCGAGCAGTACTTC	TRBV4-1	TRBJ2-7	-	13	-
CASSIRDRGLGEQFF	TGTGCCAGTAGTATCCGGGACAGGGGGCTTGGTGAGCAGTTCTTC	TRBV19	TRBJ2-1	TRBD1	15	-
CAWSVLARVAGDVLDTQYF	TGTGCCTGGAGTGTACTTGCGAGGGTAGCGGGGGATGTGTTGGATACGCAGTATTTT	TRBV30	TRBJ2-3	TRBD2	19	-
CASDHIRQAQREQYF	TGTGCCAGCGACCATATAAGACAGGCCCAACGGGAGCAGTACTTC	TRBV5-8	TRBJ2-7	-	15	once
CASSYSLDRDNGYTF	TGTGCCAGCAGTTACTCCTTGGACAGGGATAATGGCTACACCTTC	TRBV6-5	TRBJ1-2	TRBD1	15	-
CAWSVPSGSLTDTQYF	TGTGCCTGGAGTGTACCTAGCGGGAGTCTCACAGATACGCAGTATTTT	TRBV30	TRBJ2-3	TRBD2	16	-
CASSVAGTEANYGYTF	TGTGCCAGCAGTGTGGCCGGGACAGAAGCTAACTATGGCTACACCTTC	TRBV2	TRBJ1-2	TRBD1	16	-
CASSLGLAGITDTQYF	TGTGCCAGCAGCTTAGGACTAGCGGGGATCACAGATACGCAGTATTTT	TRBV7-2	TRBJ2-3	TRBD2	16	-
CASSGGMSNQPQHF	TGTGCCAGCAGCGGGGGGATGAGCAATCAGCCCCAGCATTTT	TRBV6-1	TRBJ1-5	-	14	-
CASTLYRDKNTEAFF	TGTGCCAGCACCCTCTACCGGGACAAGAACACTGAAGCTTTCTTT	TRBV7-9	TRBJ1-1	-	15	-
CASTSWGRYGYTF	TGTGCCAGTACCTCGTGGGGCCGCTATGGCTACACCTTC	TRBV28	TRBJ1-2	-	13	once
CASTATENTEAFF	TGTGCCAGCACCGCGACAGAGAACACTGAAGCTTTCTTT	TRBV28	TRBJ1-1	-	13	-
CATGTGGTDTQYF	TGTGCCACAGGTACAGGGGGCACAGATACGCAGTATTTT	TRBV27	TRBJ2-3	TRBD1	13	-
CASSSRTAADTQYF	TGTGCCAGCAGCTCCCGGACAGCGGCAGATACGCAGTATTTT	TRBV11-3	TRBJ2-3	-	14	-
CASSLGEAGANTGELFF	TGTGCCAGCAGCTTGGGGGAAGCGGGTGCTAACACCGGGGAGCTGTTTTTT	TRBV5-6	TRBJ2-2	-	17	-
CASSSLLDTQYF	TGTGCCAGCAGTTCGTTACTAGATACGCAGTATTTT	TRBV28	TRBJ2-3	-	12	-
CASSSDREMNTEAFF	TGTGCCAGCAGTTCGGACAGGGAAATGAACACTGAAGCTTTCTTT	TRBV28	TRBJ1-1	TRBD1	15	-